These T cell receptor beta chains were read from a single sample in a study of STAT5B mutations in CD4+ large granular lymphocyte leukemia. The table came from immunoSEQ multiplex PCR; TCRdb's copy has only in-frame clones and leaves some out. The sample lists some 34,000 clones, 75% to 85% occurring once. The sequencing sample was made of CD4+ T cells from blood buffy coats. The receptors derive from a human donor in good health. CDR3s include the opening cysteine and the closing phenylalanine or tryptophan. Each record gives: J gene, D gene, V gene, CDR3 length, clone size, CDR3 protein, CDR3 DNA. The D gene is left open where the match is weak. Not every row has a clone size; where given, it reads once, few, many or a size class.

j_call: TRBJ2-1
d_call: TRBD1
v_call: TRBV5-1
cdr3_length: 14
clone_size: NA
cdr3_aa: CASTAGGVRNEQFF
cdr3_nt: TGCGCCAGCACCGCAGGGGGAGTACGGAATGAGCAGTTCTTC

j_call: TRBJ1-2
d_call: TRBD1
v_call: TRBV7-2
cdr3_length: 14
clone_size: NA
cdr3_aa: CASTPGQGAYGYTF
cdr3_nt: TGTGCCAGCACCCCGGGACAGGGGGCCTATGGCTACACCTTC

j_call: TRBJ1-1
d_call: TRBD1
v_call: TRBV7-9
cdr3_length: 17
clone_size: NA
cdr3_aa: CASSFRSEGAMNTEAFF
cdr3_nt: TGTGCCAGCAGCTTCCGTTCTGAGGGGGCGATGAACACTGAAGCTTTCTTT

j_call: TRBJ1-1
d_call: NA
v_call: TRBV14
cdr3_length: 10
clone_size: few
cdr3_aa: CASSNEIAFF
cdr3_nt: TGTGCCAGCAGCAACGAAATAGCTTTCTTT

j_call: TRBJ2-5
d_call: TRBD2
v_call: TRBV10-1
cdr3_length: 16
clone_size: once
cdr3_aa: CASSESRAGGHEAQYF
cdr3_nt: TGCGCCAGCAGTGAGTCCCGGGCGGGAGGGCATGAAGCCCAGTACTTC

j_call: TRBJ1-5
d_call: TRBD1
v_call: TRBV4-1
cdr3_length: 17
clone_size: few
cdr3_aa: CASSQHAGGFSNQPQHF
cdr3_nt: TGCGCCAGCAGCCAACACGCAGGGGGCTTTAGCAATCAGCCCCAGCATTTT

j_call: TRBJ1-2
d_call: NA
v_call: TRBV7-2
cdr3_length: 14
clone_size: once
cdr3_aa: CASSLGRGSYGYTF
cdr3_nt: TGTGCCAGCAGCTTAGGAAGGGGGAGCTATGGCTACACCTTC

j_call: TRBJ2-5
d_call: TRBD2
v_call: TRBV6-5
cdr3_length: 14
clone_size: NA
cdr3_aa: CASTLAGVGGTQYF
cdr3_nt: TGTGCCAGCACCCTAGCGGGAGTGGGTGGGACCCAGTACTTC

j_call: TRBJ2-1
d_call: TRBD2
v_call: TRBV5-1
cdr3_length: 15
clone_size: NA
cdr3_aa: CASRGAGDSYNEQFF
cdr3_nt: TGCGCCAGCAGAGGGGCGGGAGACTCCTACAATGAGCAGTTCTTC

j_call: TRBJ1-1
d_call: NA
v_call: TRBV19
cdr3_length: 14
clone_size: once
cdr3_aa: CASSIRAEYTEAFF
cdr3_nt: TGTGCCAGTAGTATAAGGGCAGAATACACTGAAGCTTTCTTT

j_call: TRBJ2-3
d_call: TRBD2
v_call: TRBV13
cdr3_length: 18
clone_size: NA
cdr3_aa: CASSLGTSGDTSTDTQYF
cdr3_nt: TGTGCCAGCAGCTTAGGTACTAGCGGAGACACTAGCACAGATACGCAGTATTTT

j_call: TRBJ1-5
d_call: NA
v_call: TRBV2
cdr3_length: 14
clone_size: few
cdr3_aa: CASSERGSNQPQHF
cdr3_nt: TGTGCCAGCAGTGAACGGGGGAGCAATCAGCCCCAGCATTTT

j_call: TRBJ1-5
d_call: NA
v_call: TRBV28
cdr3_length: 15
clone_size: NA
cdr3_aa: CASSLTGPAGQPQHF
cdr3_nt: TGTGCCAGCAGTCTAACAGGCCCGGCAGGTCAGCCCCAGCATTTT

j_call: TRBJ2-2
d_call: NA
v_call: TRBV11-3
cdr3_length: 14
clone_size: NA
cdr3_aa: CASSLVGRTGELFF
cdr3_nt: TGTGCCAGCAGCTTAGTGGGGCGGACCGGGGAGCTGTTTTTT

j_call: TRBJ2-4
d_call: TRBD2
v_call: TRBV10-3
cdr3_length: 19
clone_size: NA
cdr3_aa: CAISESKTSGGLAKNIQYF
cdr3_nt: TGTGCCATCAGTGAGTCGAAGACTAGCGGGGGACTAGCCAAAAACATTCAGTACTTC

j_call: TRBJ2-3
d_call: NA
v_call: TRBV16
cdr3_length: 16
clone_size: NA
cdr3_aa: CASSQSQRSYTDTQYF
cdr3_nt: TGTGCCAGCAGCCAATCTCAGCGGTCGTACACAGATACGCAGTATTTT

j_call: TRBJ1-5
d_call: NA
v_call: TRBV19
cdr3_length: 13
clone_size: NA
cdr3_aa: CASSIRDHQPQHF
cdr3_nt: TGTGCCAGTAGTATTAGGGACCATCAGCCCCAGCATTTT

j_call: TRBJ2-2
d_call: TRBD2
v_call: TRBV5-1
cdr3_length: 15
clone_size: NA
cdr3_aa: CASRLAGVWTGELFF
cdr3_nt: TGCGCCAGCAGACTAGCGGGAGTTTGGACCGGGGAGCTGTTTTTT

j_call: TRBJ2-7
d_call: TRBD1
v_call: TRBV27
cdr3_length: 13
clone_size: NA
cdr3_aa: CASSPQTGGEQYF
cdr3_nt: TGTGCCAGCAGCCCCCAGACAGGGGGCGAGCAGTACTTC

j_call: TRBJ2-7
d_call: TRBD2
v_call: TRBV28
cdr3_length: 16
clone_size: NA
cdr3_aa: CASSSPSGRSSYEQYF
cdr3_nt: TGTGCCAGCAGTTCTCCTAGCGGAAGGAGCTCCTACGAGCAGTACTTC

j_call: TRBJ2-7
d_call: TRBD1
v_call: TRBV12-5
cdr3_length: 13
clone_size: NA
cdr3_aa: CASGFGTDHEQYF
cdr3_nt: TGTGCTAGTGGGTTCGGGACAGACCATGAGCAGTACTTC

j_call: TRBJ1-2
d_call: NA
v_call: TRBV15
cdr3_length: 13
clone_size: NA
cdr3_aa: CATSREGGYGYTF
cdr3_nt: TGTGCCACCAGCAGAGAGGGGGGCTATGGCTACACCTTC

j_call: TRBJ2-7
d_call: TRBD1
v_call: TRBV28
cdr3_length: 14
clone_size: NA
cdr3_aa: CASSLQQGAHEQYF
cdr3_nt: TGTGCCAGCAGTTTACAACAGGGGGCCCACGAGCAGTACTTC

j_call: TRBJ2-2
d_call: TRBD1
v_call: TRBV19
cdr3_length: 15
clone_size: NA
cdr3_aa: CASSRRDRDAGELFF
cdr3_nt: TGTGCCAGTAGCCGCCGGGACAGGGATGCCGGGGAGCTGTTTTTT

j_call: TRBJ2-3
d_call: TRBD1
v_call: TRBV7-9
cdr3_length: 14
clone_size: NA
cdr3_aa: CASSWDSYTDTQYF
cdr3_nt: TGTGCCAGCAGCTGGGACAGTTACACAGATACGCAGTATTTT

j_call: TRBJ2-2
d_call: TRBD2
v_call: TRBV7-9
cdr3_length: 17
clone_size: NA
cdr3_aa: CASSARGRAATTGELFF
cdr3_nt: TGTGCCAGCAGCGCACGCGGGAGGGCGGCGACCACCGGGGAGCTGTTTTTT

j_call: TRBJ2-1
d_call: TRBD2
v_call: TRBV7-6
cdr3_length: 17
clone_size: NA
cdr3_aa: CASSPGTSGPFVHEQFF
cdr3_nt: TGTGCCAGCAGCCCTGGGACTAGCGGACCGTTTGTCCATGAGCAGTTCTTC

j_call: TRBJ2-1
d_call: TRBD2
v_call: TRBV28
cdr3_length: 14
clone_size: NA
cdr3_aa: CASSHPLAGGEQFF
cdr3_nt: TGTGCCAGCAGTCACCCTCTAGCGGGAGGGGAGCAGTTCTTC

j_call: TRBJ1-1
d_call: NA
v_call: TRBV27
cdr3_length: 15
clone_size: NA
cdr3_aa: CASSSLLGLNTEAFF
cdr3_nt: TGTGCCAGCAGTTCCCTCCTGGGGCTGAACACTGAAGCTTTCTTT